This TCR beta chain was recovered during a study of PD-1 blockade in classical Hodgkin lymphoma. In every patient, relapse followed autologous stem cell transplantation, while exposure to brentuximab vedotin differed. Using immunoSEQ multiplex PCR, the repertoire was profiled, and TCRdb retains in-frame clones only, with some absent. Of 43,000 or so clones listed, 73% were seen once; the top ten hold roughly 11%. Of note for this clone: Its antigen is as yet unknown.

Overall study findings and caveats: Newly diagnosed patients were reported to exhibit reduced baseline TCR diversity relative to healthy donors. Prior to therapy, complete responders displayed diversity much like that of newly diagnosed patients.

Germline-derived CDR1 and CDR2 are SGHAT and FQNNGV. The CDR3 covers 13 residues. V was clipped by 3 bases and J by 7 bases, with 12 bases between them. This material consisted of peripheral blood mononuclear cells (PBMCs), taken at baseline. The source is a human donor with classical Hodgkin lymphoma. The chain joins TRBV11-2 to TRBJ1-2; no clear D gene. The CDR3 sequence: CASSFGPTGGYTF. Here the CDR3 DNA reads TGTGCCAGCAGCTTCGGGCCGACGGGTGGCTACACCTTC.